This T cell receptor beta chain is from a study of T cells in Graves' hyperthyroidism and ophthalmopathy. Study-wide background: Blood from the periphery was taken at initial diagnosis, before any treatment. General study findings and limits: Most thyroid clonotypes that were expanded above 0.001 also turned up in blood. Ophthalmopathy onset followed model prediction by a median approximately 5.9 months.

The sample holds many counts of this clonotype. Its antigen remains unidentified. TCR beta CDR3 sequences were amplified from RNA transcripts. The TCR CDR3 first-round RT-PCR relied on the HTBI primer set. MiXCR was run by TCRdb on the multiplex PCR reads, yielding one entry per CDR3 protein. The data hold about 290,000 distinct CDR3 sequences, with roughly an eighth observed a single time. Exclusions: uncontrolled infection, other autoimmune disease, pregnancy, lactation. This CDR3 is built from 17 residues. Germline V lookup: CDR1 MDHEN, CDR2 SYDVKM. The V and J ends lost 6 bases and 3 bases, in that order; junction bases with no gene match: 9.

The source of this sequence is a woman in her thirties or forties with Graves' hyperthyroidism. The specimen was blood. V gene TRBV28 combines with J gene TRBJ2-7; TRBD2 aligns across 15 bases. The CDR3 spells CASSSPGLAGGDYEQYF. Here the CDR3 DNA reads TGTGCCAGCAGCTCCCCGGGACTAGCGGGAGGAGACTACGAGCAGTACTTC.